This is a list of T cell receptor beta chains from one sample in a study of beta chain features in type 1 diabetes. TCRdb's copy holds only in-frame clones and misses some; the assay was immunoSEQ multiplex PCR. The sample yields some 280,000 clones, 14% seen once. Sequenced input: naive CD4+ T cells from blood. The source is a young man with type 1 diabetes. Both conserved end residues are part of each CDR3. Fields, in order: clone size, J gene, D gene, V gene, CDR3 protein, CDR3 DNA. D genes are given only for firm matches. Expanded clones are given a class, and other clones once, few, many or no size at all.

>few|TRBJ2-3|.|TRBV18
CASSPPGSGTGMKDTQYF
TGTGCCAGCTCACCACCGGGGAGCGGGACAGGAATGAAAGATACGCAGTATTTT
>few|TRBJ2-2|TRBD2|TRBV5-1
CASSYTGTSTGELFF
TGCGCCAGCAGCTACACCGGGACTAGCACCGGGGAGCTGTTTTTT
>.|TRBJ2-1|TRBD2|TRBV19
CASTETSVTERGQFF
TGTGCCAGTACAGAGACTAGCGTGACAGAGCGTGGGCAGTTCTTC
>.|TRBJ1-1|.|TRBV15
CATSRERGVRAFF
TGTGCCACCAGCAGAGAAAGAGGCGTCCGTGCTTTCTTT
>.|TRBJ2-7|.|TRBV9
CASSVSAGEREQYF
TGTGCCAGCAGCGTTTCTGCAGGGGAGCGCGAGCAGTACTTC
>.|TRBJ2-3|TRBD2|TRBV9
CASSVATLAGGTQYF
TGTGCCAGCAGCGTAGCTACCCTAGCGGGAGGAACGCAGTATTTT
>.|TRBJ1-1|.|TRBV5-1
CASSLVSVAGSAFF
TGCGCCAGCAGCTTGGTTAGCGTGGCGGGCTCGGCTTTCTTT
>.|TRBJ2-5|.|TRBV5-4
CASAAGTRDETQYF
TGTGCCAGCGCGGCCGGGACGCGGGATGAGACCCAGTACTTC
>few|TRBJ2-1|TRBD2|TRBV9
CASSVAGAQGTSGNEQFF
TGTGCCAGCAGCGTAGCTGGGGCGCAAGGGACTAGCGGTAATGAGCAGTTCTTC
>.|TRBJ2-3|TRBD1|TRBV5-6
CASRTVGRGRGDTQYF
TGTGCCAGCAGAACCGTTGGCAGGGGGCGTGGAGATACGCAGTATTTT
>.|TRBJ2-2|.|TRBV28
CASSFNAGRFDTGELFF
TGTGCCAGCAGTTTCAACGCAGGGAGGTTCGACACCGGGGAGCTGTTTTTT
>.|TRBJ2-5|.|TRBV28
CASSMTVYQETQYF
TGTGCCAGCAGTATGACAGTGTACCAAGAGACCCAGTACTTC
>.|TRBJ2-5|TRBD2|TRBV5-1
CASSYRTSGRTSYQETQYF
TGCGCCAGCAGCTACAGGACTAGCGGGAGGACCTCGTACCAAGAGACCCAGTACTTC
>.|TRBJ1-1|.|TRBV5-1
CASSSNVGGTEAFF
TGCGCCAGCAGCTCGAACGTGGGGGGCACTGAAGCTTTCTTT
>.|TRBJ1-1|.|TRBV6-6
CASREQETEAFF
TGTGCCAGCAGAGAACAGGAAACTGAAGCTTTCTTT
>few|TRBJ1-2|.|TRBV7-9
CASSLREPRYGYTF
TGTGCCAGCAGCTTACGCGAACCTCGCTATGGCTACACCTTC
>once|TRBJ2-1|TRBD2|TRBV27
CASSLFRGTSPIQRNEQFF
TGTGCCAGCAGTTTATTCCGAGGGACTAGCCCAATTCAACGCAATGAGCAGTTCTTC
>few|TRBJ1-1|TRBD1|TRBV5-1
CASRDRFRTEAFF
TGCGCCAGCAGGGACAGGTTTCGGACTGAAGCTTTCTTT
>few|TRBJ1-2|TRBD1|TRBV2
CASLQGLFNGYTF
TGTGCCAGCCTACAGGGGCTATTTAATGGCTACACCTTC
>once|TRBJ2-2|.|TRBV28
CASTSGATGELFF
TGTGCCAGCACCTCAGGGGCCACCGGGGAGCTGTTTTTT
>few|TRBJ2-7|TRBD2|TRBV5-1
CASSLERESYEQYF
TGCGCCAGCAGCCTAGAGCGGGAGTCATACGAGCAGTACTTC
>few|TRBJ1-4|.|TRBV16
CASSQVRRQKNEKLFF
TGTGCCAGCAGCCAAGTTCGGAGACAGAAGAATGAAAAACTGTTTTTT
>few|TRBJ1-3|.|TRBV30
CAWTRGNTIYF
TGTGCCTGGACTCGGGGAAACACCATATATTTT
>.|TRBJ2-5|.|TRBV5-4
CASSLVNSRQETQYF
TGTGCCAGCAGCTTGGTAAACAGCCGCCAAGAGACCCAGTACTTC
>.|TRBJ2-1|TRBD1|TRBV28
CASRTGGHEQFF
TGTGCCAGCAGGACAGGGGGCCATGAGCAGTTCTTC
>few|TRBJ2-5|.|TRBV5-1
CASSPRSVQETQYF
TGCGCCAGCAGCCCAAGGAGCGTCCAAGAGACCCAGTACTTC
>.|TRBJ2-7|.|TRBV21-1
CASSKEVGLAGGIGHEQYF
TGTGCCAGCAGCAAAGAAGTGGGACTAGCGGGAGGAATAGGCCACGAGCAGTACTTC
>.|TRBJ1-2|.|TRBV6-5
CASSYSSGRANYGYTF
TGTGCCAGCAGTTACTCGTCGGGGAGAGCTAACTATGGCTACACCTTC
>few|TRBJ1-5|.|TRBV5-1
CASSLGTGGQPQHF
TGCGCCAGCAGCTTGGGGACGGGGGGGCAGCCCCAGCATTTT
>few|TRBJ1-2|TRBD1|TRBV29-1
CSVDGTGGRDYGYTF
TGCAGCGTTGATGGGACAGGGGGCCGTGACTATGGCTACACCTTC
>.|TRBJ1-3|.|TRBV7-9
CASSSLNPFDTAGNTIYF
TGTGCCAGCAGCTCGTTAAACCCCTTCGACACGGCTGGAAACACCATATATTTT
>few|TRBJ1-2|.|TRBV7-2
CASSLMEGQGYTF
TGTGCCAGCAGCTTAATGGAGGGGCAGGGCTACACCTTC
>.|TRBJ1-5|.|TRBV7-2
CASSGQNNQPQHF
TGTGCCAGCAGTGGACAGAACAATCAGCCCCAGCATTTT
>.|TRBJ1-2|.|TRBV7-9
CASSHRDSYGYTF
TGTGCCAGCAGCCACAGGGATTCCTATGGCTACACCTTC
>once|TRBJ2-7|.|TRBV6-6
CASTQAGTSYEQYF
TGTGCCAGCACCCAAGCAGGGACTTCCTACGAGCAGTACTTC
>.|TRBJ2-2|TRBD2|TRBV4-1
CASSRRAVLAGGSTGELFF
TGCGCCAGCAGCCGAAGGGCGGTGTTAGCGGGAGGGAGCACCGGGGAGCTGTTTTTT
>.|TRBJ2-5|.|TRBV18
CASSPGVGETQYF
TGTGCCAGCTCACCCGGTGTCGGGGAGACCCAGTACTTC
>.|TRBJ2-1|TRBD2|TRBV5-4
CASSPGLAGGGYNEQFF
TGTGCCAGCAGCCCCGGACTAGCGGGAGGTGGCTACAATGAGCAGTTCTTC
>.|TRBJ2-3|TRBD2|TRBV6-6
CASRPGLAGGLDTQYF
TGTGCCAGCAGACCCGGACTAGCGGGAGGACTAGATACGCAGTATTTT
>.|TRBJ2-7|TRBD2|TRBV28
CASSDLGLAGGYEQYF
TGTGCCAGCAGTGATTTGGGACTAGCGGGAGGGTACGAGCAGTACTTC
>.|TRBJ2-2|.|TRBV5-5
CASSQTGNTGELFF
TGTGCCAGCAGCCAGACAGGGAACACCGGGGAGCTGTTTTTT
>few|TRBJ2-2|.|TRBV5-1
CASSLGGGTTGELFF
TGCGCCAGCAGCTTGGGAGGCGGCACCACCGGGGAGCTGTTTTTT
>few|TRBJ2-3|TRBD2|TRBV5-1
CASSFLAGRTDTQYF
TGCGCCAGCAGCTTCTTAGCGGGACGCACAGATACGCAGTATTTT
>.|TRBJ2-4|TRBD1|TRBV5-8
CASSPRQGSAKNIQYF
TGTGCCAGCAGCCCTAGACAGGGCTCAGCCAAAAACATTCAGTACTTC
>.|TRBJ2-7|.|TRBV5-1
CASSLDRVAYEQYF
TGCGCCAGCAGCTTGGACCGTGTAGCCTACGAGCAGTACTTC
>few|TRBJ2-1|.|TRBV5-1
CASSLGGTPLHNEQFF
TGCGCCAGCAGCTTGGGCGGGACCCCCCTACACAATGAGCAGTTCTTC